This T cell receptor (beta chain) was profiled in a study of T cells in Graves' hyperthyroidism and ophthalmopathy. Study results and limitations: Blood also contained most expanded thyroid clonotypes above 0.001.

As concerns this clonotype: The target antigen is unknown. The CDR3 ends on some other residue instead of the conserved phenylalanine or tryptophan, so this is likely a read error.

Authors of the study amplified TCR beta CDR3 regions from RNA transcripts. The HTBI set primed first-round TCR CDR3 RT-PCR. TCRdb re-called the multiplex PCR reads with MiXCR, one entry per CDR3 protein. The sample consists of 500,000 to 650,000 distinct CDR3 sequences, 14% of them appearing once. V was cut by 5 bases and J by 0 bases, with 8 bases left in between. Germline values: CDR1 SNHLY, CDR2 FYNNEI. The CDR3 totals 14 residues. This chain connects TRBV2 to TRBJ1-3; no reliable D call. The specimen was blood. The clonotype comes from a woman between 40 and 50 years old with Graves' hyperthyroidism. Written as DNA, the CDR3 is TGTGCCAGCAGTAGTACAAGCTCTGGAAACACCATATATTCT. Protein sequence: CASSSTSSGNTIYS.